These 5 T cell receptor beta chains originate from one sample sequenced in a study of long-term antiretroviral therapy in people with HIV. With survey level as its setting, the immunoSEQ assay was v3.0. Assay used: immunoSEQ multiplex PCR; TCRdb lists only in-frame clones, some missing. In the table there are about 28,000 clones, around 78% of which are singletons. Material: unsorted PBMCs, obtained 1.5 years before starting antiretroviral therapy. The receptors originated from a man between 18 and 29 years old with HIV.

The rearrangement links TRBV27 to TRBJ2-1; D uncertain. The CDR3 extends over 12 amino acids. Germline values: CDR1 MNHEY, CDR2 SMNVEV (reference sequence). Trimming took 1 base from V and 10 from J, leaving 8 bases between them. The CDR3 protein is CASSLLPSEQFF. DNA for the CDR3: TGTGCCAGCAGTTTATTGCCCAGCGAGCAGTTCTTC.

This clone turned up a few times. The chain couples TRBV18 to TRBJ1-2; 7 bases are a match to TRBD1. V shed 2 bases, J shed 7 bases, and the junction held 10 bases outside the gene matches. Germline CDR1 KGHSH, CDR2 LQKENI. This CDR3 has 15 residues. The CDR3 DNA follows: TGTGCCAGCTCACCATCTGGCAGGGGGGATGGTGGCTACACCTTC. As protein: CASSPSGRGDGGYTF.

The chain's CDR3 is CASSDVRSYEQYF. As DNA, the CDR3 is TGTGCCAGCAGTGATGTAAGATCCTACGAGCAGTACTTC. This rearrangement joins TRBV2 to TRBJ2-7; D is uncertain. Deletions cut 3 bases from V and 1 base from J, with 7 bases between. CDR3 size: 13 residues. CDR1 is SNHLY and CDR2 is FYNNEI in the germline V gene.

V usage is TRBV30 and J usage is TRBJ2-5; D unresolved. The V end was cut by 2 bases, the J end by 0 bases, with 7 bases between. The CDR3 loop spans 13 amino acids. Germline V gene sequence: CDR1 GTSNPN, CDR2 SVGIG (reference sequence). For the CDR3, the DNA is TGTGCCTGGAGTAACTGGGACCAAGAGACCCAGTACTTC. Protein product: CAWSNWDQETQYF.

The rearrangement uses TRBV5-1 and TRBJ2-3; 8 bases map to TRBD2. Germline lookup yields CDR1 SGHRS and CDR2 YFSETQ. V dropped 3 bases and J dropped 1; count of bases not matched to a gene: 7. The CDR3 runs to 16 residues. This CDR3 reads CASSSAGGAGTDTQYF. CDR3 in DNA: TGCGCCAGCAGCTCTGCCGGGGGGGCGGGCACAGATACGCAGTATTTT. Combining the CDR3 with reference TRBV5-1 and TRBJ2-3 gives the whole variable domain KAGVTQTPRYLIKTRGQQVTLSCSPISGHRSVSWYQQTPGQGLQFLFEYFSETQRNKGNFPGRFSGRQFSNSRSEMNVSTLELGDSALYLCASSSAGGAGTDTQYFGPGTRLTVL.